Presented here are 25 T cell receptor beta chains from one specimen sequenced in a study of high-grade serous ovarian cancer treatment subgroups (dated by TCRdb to about 2021). The method behind the library was the immunoSEQ multiplex PCR assay. The source is immuneACCESS, and TCRdb retained only in-frame sequences with V and J called. Part of the clones is not carried over; for the studies checked, unresolved V genes explain less than half of this, and the remainder is unexplained. In this sample the table shows thousands of clones, about three quarters of which occur a single time. In total, the top ten clones hold under 8% of the sample. The tumor samples were collected prior to definitive surgery or chemotherapy. The sequencing input was tumor tissue. The receptors stem from a human donor with high-grade serous ovarian cancer.

This clone occurred once. The chain is built from TRBV18 and TRBJ2-2, with a weak D call TRBD1 (5 bases). This CDR3 is 16 amino acids long. Germline assignment: CDR1 KGHSH and CDR2 LQKENI. Trimming removed 5 bases at V and 2 bases at J, with 15 bases between. In DNA, the CDR3 is TGTGCCAGCTCAGCTGGGGCGCCCCGAAACACCGGGGAGCTGTTTTTT. Encoded protein: CASSAGAPRNTGELFF.

The rearrangement links TRBV7-6 to TRBJ2-5; D possibly matches TRBD1 or TRBD2 (6 bases each). Germline CDR1 reads SGHVS; CDR2 reads FNYEAQ. The CDR3 sequence is 15 residues long. V was trimmed by 4 bases and J by 3 bases, leaving 15 bases between them. The CDR3: CASSSPKGGEETQYF. In DNA, the CDR3 is TGTGCCAGCAGCTCCCCAAAGGGGGGCGAAGAGACCCAGTACTTC.

This clone occurred a few times. The chain links TRBV9 to TRBJ2-1, with no clear D. CDR3 length: 14 amino acids. Trimming pared 6 bases from V and 1 base from J, leaving 11 bases between. The germline CDR1 and CDR2 sequences are SGDLS and YYNGEE. The CDR3 spells CASNPDQSYNEQFF. Written as DNA, the CDR3 is TGTGCCAGCAACCCAGACCAATCCTACAATGAGCAGTTCTTC. Full variable domain (outside the CDR3, taken from reference TRBV9 and TRBJ2-1): DSGVTQTPKHLITATGQRVTLRCSPRSGDLSVYWYQQSLDQGLQFLIQYYNGEERAKGNILERFSAQQFPDLHSELNLSSLELGDSALYFCASNPDQSYNEQFFGPGTRLTVL.

About this clone: The junction and the germline gene differ at one end; a read error may be behind it. The chain employs TRBV10-3 and TRBJ1-1; unclear D gene. Germline assignment: CDR1 ENHRY and CDR2 SYGVKD. This CDR3 spans 13 amino acids. CDR3 sequence (DNA): TGTGCCAGCAGTTTGGAATTGAACACTGAAGCTTTCTTT. This translates into CASSLELNTEAFF.

V usage is TRBV10-3 and J usage is TRBJ2-5; 8 positions agree with TRBD2. The CDR3 spans 16 residues. Germline assignment: CDR1 ENHRY and CDR2 SYGVKD. V lost 0 bases to trimming and J lost 6 bases; unmatched junction nucleotides: 9. The DNA of the CDR3 is TGTGCCATCAGTGAGTCGACGGGGGGGCGGTTTAAGACCCAGTACTTC. The encoded protein is CAISESTGGRFKTQYF.

This chain uses TRBV6-5 with TRBJ1-2; a weak D match, TRBD1 (6 bases). V was trimmed by 4 bases and J by 5 bases, leaving 17 bases between them. The CDR3 is made up of 15 amino acids. The germline gives CDR1 MNHEY, CDR2 SVGAGI. The CDR3 DNA reads as TGTGCCAGCAGTTCACTCACGGGGGCGGGGTATGGCTACACCTTC. Protein: CASSSLTGAGYGYTF.

The rearrangement joins TRBV5-6 to TRBJ2-5; 11 bases are a match to TRBD1. Germline CDR1 SGHDT, CDR2 YYEEEE. CDR3 size: 16 residues. V was pared by 1 base and J by 3 bases, with 5 bases of the junction left unmatched. The DNA of the CDR3 is TGTGCCAGCAGCTTGAGGGACAGGGGGTTTGAAGAGACCCAGTACTTC. Translation gives CASSLRDRGFEETQYF.

The V and J genes are TRBV6-1 and TRBJ1-2; D gene uncertain. The CDR3 covers 11 residues. V lost 6 bases and J lost 1, with 3 bases in between. Germline V gene sequence: CDR1 MNHNS, CDR2 SASEGT. The CDR3 DNA reads TGTGCCAGCAGGGGTAACTATGGCTACACCTTC. This gives the protein CASRGNYGYTF.

The chain links TRBV6-6 to TRBJ2-2, with D perhaps TRBD2 (6 bases). CDR3 size: 16 residues. CDR1 MNHNY and CDR2 SVGAGI come from the germline V gene (reference sequence). Deletions cut 7 bases from V and 6 bases from J, with 21 bases between. The CDR3 region is CASTRIGGSRAGELFF. CDR3 nucleotide sequence: TGTGCCAGCACCCGTATTGGGGGGTCGAGGGCCGGGGAGCTGTTTTTT.

This chain uses TRBV11-2 with TRBJ2-7, with TRBD1 identical over 9 bases. The germline V gene encodes CDR1 SGHAT and CDR2 FQNNGV. V lost 6 bases, J lost 3 bases, and 21 bases stayed unmatched. CDR3 length: 19 amino acids. The CDR3 coding sequence is TGTGCCAGCAGGTCGTCCGGGACAGGGTATCCCCCCCTCTTCTACGAGCAGTACTTC. Translation gives CASRSSGTGYPPLFYEQYF.

The genes are TRBV10-2 and TRBJ1-1; perhaps TRBD1 as D (6 bases). The CDR3 has 13 amino acids. Per germline, CDR1 WSHSY and CDR2 SAAADI. Trimming took off 10 bases at V and 2 bases at J, with 14 bases between the two ends. The CDR3 DNA is TGCGCCACCAGCGGGGGCGGCAACACTGAAGCTTTCTTT. Protein product: CATSGGGNTEAFF.

The chain joins TRBV5-4 to TRBJ1-1; D not certain. The germline CDR1 and CDR2 sequences are SGHNT and YYREEE (reference sequence). The CDR3 is 14 residues long. V gave up 2 bases and J gave up 1 base, with 9 bases separating them. The CDR3 coding sequence is TGTGCCAGCAGCTTTAAAGGGTGGAACACTGAAGCTTTCTTT. Translating it yields CASSFKGWNTEAFF.

This clone showed up just a few times. This chain connects TRBV4-2 to TRBJ1-1, with TRBD1 as a possible D gene (5 bases). Trimming took off 5 bases at V and 1 base at J, with 14 bases between the two ends. There are 15 residues in the CDR3. CDR1 is LGHNA, CDR2 YNFKEQ, per germline. The CDR3 DNA is TGTGCCAGCAGCGATACCGGGACGGAGAACACTGAAGCTTTCTTT. Its protein is CASSDTGTENTEAFF.

This clone was seen a handful of times. A junction end diverges from the germline sequence, so it may reflect a read error. V usage is TRBV4-1 and J usage is TRBJ1-2; the D is unclear. The length of the CDR3 is 19 residues. Germline V gene lookup returns CDR1 MGHRA and CDR2 YSYEKL. The CDR3: CASSKDSLGLGGSSYGYTF. The CDR3 DNA follows: TGCGCCAGCAGCAAAGATTCATTAGGACTGGGAGGTTCCAGCTATGGCTACACCTTC.

This chain links TRBV30 with TRBJ1-2; 8 bases align to TRBD1. The J segment lost 3 bases and the V segment lost 2 bases, leaving 8 bases of the junction unmatched. CDR1 is GTSNPN and CDR2 is SVGIG in the germline V gene (reference sequence). This CDR3 region has 15 residues. The CDR3 coding sequence is TGTGCCTGGAGTAGGCAGGGGGCGCAGGACTATGGCTACACCTTC. Encoded protein: CAWSRQGAQDYGYTF.

V and J are TRBV19 and TRBJ1-2, with D tentatively TRBD1 (5 bases). Germline V gives CDR1 LNHDA, CDR2 SQIVND (reference sequence). The CDR3 extends over 17 amino acids. V lost 0 bases and J lost 8, with 22 bases in between. CDR3 bases: TGTGCCAGTAGTATAGACCCCCTCTCGACAGATCCGGCGGGCTACACCTTC. Its protein product is CASSIDPLSTDPAGYTF.

The chain has TRBV5-4 and TRBJ2-1; TRBD2 matches 15 bases. The V gene end was trimmed by 3 bases and the J gene end by 8 bases; junction bases not matched to a gene: 3. The CDR3 runs 15 residues. Germline loops: CDR1 SGHNT, CDR2 YYREEE (reference sequence). DNA for the CDR3: TGTGCCAGCAGCTGGACTAGCGGGGGGGCCGATGAGCAGTTCTTC. This translates into CASSWTSGGADEQFF.

This chain joins TRBV19 and TRBJ2-1; D might be TRBD2 (7 bases). The CDR3 is 15 amino acids. The germline V gene has CDR1 LNHDA and CDR2 SQIVND (reference sequence). V shed 5 bases and J shed 7 bases, with 18 bases lying between them. The CDR3 here is CASSGGWGGLNEQFF. In DNA form, the CDR3 reads TGTGCCAGTAGTGGTGGATGGGGGGGCCTTAATGAGCAGTTCTTC. The full variable domain, completed using reference TRBV19 and TRBJ2-1, is DGGITQSPKYLFRKEGQNVTLSCEQNLNHDAMYWYRQDPGQGLRLIYYSQIVNDFQKGDIAEGYSVSREKKESFPLTVTSAQKNPTAFYLCASSGGWGGLNEQFFGPGTRLTVL.

In its sample, this clone was seen once. This rearrangement joins TRBV28 to TRBJ1-6; no clear D. The CDR3 has 16 residues. Per germline, CDR1 MDHEN and CDR2 SYDVKM. V lost 5 bases, J lost 10 bases, and 21 bases lay in between. The CDR3 nucleotides are TGTGCCAGCAGTCCCCTCGACGGAGCCCTAGGATCACCCCTCCACTTT. Translation: CASSPLDGALGSPLHF.

This clone was seen just once. This chain links TRBV6-5 with TRBJ1-6, with TRBD1 identical over 7 bases. The CDR3 is made up of 14 amino acids. CDR1 is MNHEY and CDR2 is SVGAGI in the germline V gene. The junction had 6 bases not matched to a gene; V was cut back by 6 bases and J by 7 bases. CDR3 coding DNA: TGTGCCAGCAGCAACGAAGGGGGCAATTCACCCCTCCACTTT. It encodes CASSNEGGNSPLHF.

V is TRBV5-6 and J is TRBJ2-3; D is unclear. This CDR3 spans 14 amino acids. V was clipped by 3 bases and J by 1 base, with 9 bases between them. CDR1 and CDR2 (germline): SGHDT, YYEEEE. CDR3 coding DNA: TGTGCCAGCAGCTCGACCGCTGGCACAGATACGCAGTATTTT. Its translation: CASSSTAGTDTQYF. Filled out from reference TRBV5-6 and TRBJ2-3, the complete variable domain reads DAGVTQSPTHLIKTRGQQVTLRCSPKSGHDTVSWYQQALGQGPQFIFQYYEEEERQRGNFPDRFSGHQFPNYSSELNVNALLLGDSALYLCASSSTAGTDTQYFGPGTRLTVL.

The chain links TRBV10-3 to TRBJ1-1; no firm D call. Germline V lookup: CDR1 ENHRY, CDR2 SYGVKD. Between the trimmed V and J ends, which lost 6 bases and 4 bases, there was a span of 12 bases. The CDR3 length is 13 residues. CDR3 region: CAIRAQAPTEAFF. The CDR3 region has the DNA TGTGCCATCAGGGCGCAGGCCCCCACTGAAGCTTTCTTT.

The chain couples TRBV5-1 to TRBJ2-5; 10 bases line up with TRBD1. The V segment lost 3 bases and the J segment 1 base; nucleotides outside the gene matches: 6. Per the germline V gene, CDR1 is SGHRS and CDR2 is YFSETQ. The CDR3 is 16 residues long. For the CDR3, the DNA is TGCGCCAGCAGCTCCCGACAGGGGGCCAGCCAAGAGACCCAGTACTTC. This codes for CASSSRQGASQETQYF. Filled out from reference TRBV5-1 and TRBJ2-5, the complete variable domain reads KAGVTQTPRYLIKTRGQQVTLSCSPISGHRSVSWYQQTPGQGLQFLFEYFSETQRNKGNFPGRFSGRQFSNSRSEMNVSTLELGDSALYLCASSSRQGASQETQYFGPGTRLLVL.

The V and J genes are TRBV7-6 and TRBJ1-1; D perhaps matches TRBD1 (6 bases). This CDR3 is 12 amino acids long. Between the trimmed V and J ends, which lost 2 bases and 8 bases, there was a span of 9 bases. Per germline, CDR1 SGHVS and CDR2 FNYEAQ. The CDR3 region has the DNA TGTGCCAGCAGCTTAACCGGGACAGAAGCTTTCTTT. The encoded protein is CASSLTGTEAFF.

On this clone itself: Other DNA sequences of this sample code for an identical CDR3. CDR3 region: CASSFGSGELFF. CDR3 coding DNA: TGTGCCAGCAGCTTTGGGTCCGGGGAGCTGTTTTTT. J is TRBJ2-2 and V is TRBV5-6; D not certain. This CDR3 is 12 amino acids long. Between the trimmed V and J ends, which lost 2 bases and 6 bases, there was a span of 5 bases. The V gene's germline CDR1 is SGHDT and CDR2 YYEEEE.